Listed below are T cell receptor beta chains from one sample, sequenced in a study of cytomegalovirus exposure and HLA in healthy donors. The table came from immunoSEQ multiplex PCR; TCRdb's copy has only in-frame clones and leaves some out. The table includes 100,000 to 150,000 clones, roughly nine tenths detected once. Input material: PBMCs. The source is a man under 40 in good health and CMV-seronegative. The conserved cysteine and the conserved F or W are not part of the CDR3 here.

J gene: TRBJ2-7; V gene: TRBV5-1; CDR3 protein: ASSLGSSAGPSYEQY
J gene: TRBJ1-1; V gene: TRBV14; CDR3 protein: ASSPQLRAGAF
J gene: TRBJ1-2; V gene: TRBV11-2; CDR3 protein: ASSLRDSYGYT
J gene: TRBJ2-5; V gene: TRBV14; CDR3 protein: ASSQLTLFGTQY
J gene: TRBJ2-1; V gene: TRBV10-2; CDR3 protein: ASSESGGPYYNEQF
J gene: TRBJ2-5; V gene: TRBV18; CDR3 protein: ASSPRQGTQETQY
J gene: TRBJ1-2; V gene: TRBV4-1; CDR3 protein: ASSQVGQESYGYT
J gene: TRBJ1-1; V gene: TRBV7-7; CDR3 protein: ASSLAQGGEAF
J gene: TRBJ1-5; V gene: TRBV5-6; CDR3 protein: ASSLGYEGDRANQPQH
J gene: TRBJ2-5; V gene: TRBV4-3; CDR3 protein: ASSQERPTSGGVGETQY
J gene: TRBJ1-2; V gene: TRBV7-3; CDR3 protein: ASSLMGQPPYGYT
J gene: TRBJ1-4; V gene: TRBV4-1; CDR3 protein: ASSQGPAGTGDEKLF
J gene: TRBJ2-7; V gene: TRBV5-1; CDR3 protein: ASSPGQGNLYEQY
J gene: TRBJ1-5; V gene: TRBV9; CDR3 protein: ASSGGDSNQPQH